This is a list of T cell receptor beta chains from one sample in a study of hypomethylating agent response in myelodysplastic syndrome. Sequencing was performed with immunoSEQ multiplex PCR; in TCRdb, only in-frame clones are kept and a portion is missing. The top ten clones hold 14% to 15% of a sample with several thousand clones, about nine tenths of them seen once. Sequenced here: bone marrow, sampled before or after starting hypomethylating agent treatment for myelodysplastic syndrome (not recorded which). The source is a human donor with myelodysplastic syndrome. CDR3s include the opening cysteine and the closing phenylalanine or tryptophan. The D gene is left open where the match is weak. For some rows the clone size is stated as once, few or many, or as a class when expanded; others skip it.

D gene: TRBD2; clone size: NA; V gene: TRBV6-5; J gene: TRBJ2-1; CDR3 protein: CASSLTSGGYNEQFF; CDR3 DNA: TGTGCCAGCAGTTTGACTAGCGGGGGCTACAATGAGCAGTTCTTC
D gene: NA; clone size: NA; V gene: TRBV21-1; J gene: TRBJ1-5; CDR3 protein: CASSPQGQGFIDQPQHF; CDR3 DNA: TGTGCCAGCAGCCCCCAGGGACAGGGGTTTATCGATCAGCCCCAGCATTTT
D gene: NA; clone size: NA; V gene: TRBV7-2; J gene: TRBJ1-5; CDR3 protein: CASSLRGGGQPQHF; CDR3 DNA: TGTGCCAGCAGCTTAAGGGGTGGAGGACAGCCCCAGCATTTT
D gene: TRBD2; clone size: NA; V gene: TRBV5-4; J gene: TRBJ2-2; CDR3 protein: CASSSIAGGPGTGELFF; CDR3 DNA: TGTGCCAGCAGCTCAATAGCGGGGGGGCCGGGCACCGGGGAGCTGTTTTTT
D gene: TRBD2; clone size: NA; V gene: TRBV14; J gene: TRBJ2-3; CDR3 protein: CASSPEWGGGYRTDTQYF; CDR3 DNA: TGTGCCAGCAGCCCTGAATGGGGCGGGGGGTACCGCACAGATACGCAGTATTTT
D gene: NA; clone size: NA; V gene: TRBV6-6; J gene: TRBJ1-2; CDR3 protein: CASSPGEVNYGYTF; CDR3 DNA: TGTGCCAGCAGCCCGGGGGAAGTTAACTATGGCTACACCTTC
D gene: TRBD1; clone size: NA; V gene: TRBV29-1; J gene: TRBJ2-5; CDR3 protein: CSVRTGGWETQYF; CDR3 DNA: TGCAGCGTTCGGACAGGGGGCTGGGAGACCCAGTACTTC
D gene: NA; clone size: NA; V gene: TRBV25-1; J gene: TRBJ2-7; CDR3 protein: CASTTDYYEQYF; CDR3 DNA: TGTGCCAGCACGACAGATTACTACGAGCAGTACTTC
D gene: TRBD1; clone size: NA; V gene: TRBV9; J gene: TRBJ2-7; CDR3 protein: CASSKRTGGGLYEQYF; CDR3 DNA: TGTGCCAGCAGCAAAAGAACAGGGGGCGGATTATACGAGCAGTACTTC
D gene: TRBD2; clone size: NA; V gene: TRBV9; J gene: TRBJ2-5; CDR3 protein: CASSPRDYRQETQYF; CDR3 DNA: TGTGCCAGCAGCCCTCGGGACTACCGTCAAGAGACCCAGTACTTC
D gene: NA; clone size: few; V gene: TRBV2; J gene: TRBJ1-5; CDR3 protein: CASSPLDTSNQPQHF; CDR3 DNA: TGTGCCAGCAGCCCATTGGACACTAGCAATCAGCCCCAGCATTTT
D gene: NA; clone size: NA; V gene: TRBV10-1; J gene: TRBJ2-5; CDR3 protein: CASSESGTAQETQYF; CDR3 DNA: TGCGCCAGCAGTGAGTCGGGAACAGCTCAAGAGACCCAGTACTTC
D gene: NA; clone size: once; V gene: TRBV2; J gene: TRBJ2-2; CDR3 protein: CASREFEVTGELFF; CDR3 DNA: TGTGCCAGCAGGGAGTTTGAAGTCACCGGGGAGCTGTTTTTT
D gene: TRBD1; clone size: NA; V gene: TRBV10-3; J gene: TRBJ1-5; CDR3 protein: CAIIPFGTGGSQPQHF; CDR3 DNA: TGTGCCATCATCCCTTTCGGGACAGGGGGCTCTCAGCCCCAGCATTTT
D gene: NA; clone size: NA; V gene: TRBV7-2; J gene: TRBJ2-4; CDR3 protein: CASSERAQGAKNIQYF; CDR3 DNA: TGTGCCAGCAGCGAACGTGCGCAGGGGGCCAAAAACATTCAGTACTTC
D gene: TRBD1; clone size: once; V gene: TRBV9; J gene: TRBJ2-1; CDR3 protein: CASSGTGFGSYNEQFF; CDR3 DNA: TGTGCCAGCAGCGGGACAGGGTTTGGGTCCTACAATGAGCAGTTCTTC
D gene: NA; clone size: once; V gene: TRBV29-1; J gene: TRBJ1-2; CDR3 protein: CSVVDWGTPGSRYGYTF; CDR3 DNA: TGCAGCGTTGTTGACTGGGGCACCCCGGGCAGCCGCTATGGCTACACCTTC
D gene: NA; clone size: once; V gene: TRBV18; J gene: TRBJ1-5; CDR3 protein: CASSLGQSDSNQPQHF; CDR3 DNA: TGTGCCAGCTCACTTGGACAGTCCGATAGCAATCAGCCCCAGCATTTT
D gene: NA; clone size: NA; V gene: TRBV29-1; J gene: TRBJ2-5; CDR3 protein: CSVEDIESLETQYF; CDR3 DNA: TGCAGCGTTGAAGATATAGAGTCCTTGGAGACCCAGTACTTC
D gene: NA; clone size: NA; V gene: TRBV5-1; J gene: TRBJ1-1; CDR3 protein: CASSPQQGNRAEAFF; CDR3 DNA: TGCGCCAGCAGCCCACAACAGGGAAATCGCGCTGAAGCTTTCTTT
D gene: TRBD1; clone size: once; V gene: TRBV12-5; J gene: TRBJ2-7; CDR3 protein: CASGTGTGNYEQYF; CDR3 DNA: TGTGCTAGTGGCACCGGGACAGGTAACTACGAGCAGTACTTC